This note documents a single TCR beta chain sequence. In the original processing: Nucleated cell number was recorded as an estimate derived from reference gene primer amplification. The table came from immunoSEQ multiplex PCR; TCRdb's copy has only in-frame clones and leaves some out. The DNA was the basis for D and trimming; V, J and clone size are from that table. This sample carries 150,000 to 200,000 clones, around four fifths of them seen once, and the ten largest clones take approximately 18%. The V gene lost 1 base and the J gene lost 3 bases, with 5 bases spanning the gap. This CDR3 region has 13 residues. Germline values: CDR1 LNHDA, CDR2 SQIVND (reference sequence). The data belong to a study of blood T cell repertoires in COVID-19.

Sample: peripheral blood. The sequence was obtained from a woman aged 80 or over with acute or convalescent COVID-19. This sequence joins TRBV19 and TRBJ2-3; D uncertain. The CDR3 DNA reads TGTGCCAGTAGTATAGCTTCTACAGATACGCAGTATTTT. It encodes CASSIASTDTQYF.